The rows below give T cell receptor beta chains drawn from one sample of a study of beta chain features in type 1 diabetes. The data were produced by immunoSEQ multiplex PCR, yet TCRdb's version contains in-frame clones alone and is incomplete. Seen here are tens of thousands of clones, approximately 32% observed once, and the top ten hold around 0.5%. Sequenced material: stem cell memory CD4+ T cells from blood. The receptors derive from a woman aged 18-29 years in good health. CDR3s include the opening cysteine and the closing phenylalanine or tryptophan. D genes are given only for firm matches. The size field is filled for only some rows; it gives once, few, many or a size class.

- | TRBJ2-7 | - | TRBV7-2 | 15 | TGTGCCAGCAGCCCCAGGGCAGCTCTACTCAACGAGCAGTACTTC | CASSPRAALLNEQYF
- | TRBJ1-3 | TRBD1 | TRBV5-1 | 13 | TGCGCCAGCAGTGGGACAGGAGGAAACACCATATATTTT | CASSGTGGNTIYF
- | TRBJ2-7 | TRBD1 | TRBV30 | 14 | TGTGCCTGGAGAGACGCCGGGACAGGGGGCGAGCAGTACTTC | CAWRDAGTGGEQYF
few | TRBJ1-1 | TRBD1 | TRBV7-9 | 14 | TGTGCCAGCAGCCCCGGACAGGGAGACACTGAAGCTTTCTTT | CASSPGQGDTEAFF
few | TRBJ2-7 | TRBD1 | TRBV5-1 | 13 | TGCGCCAGCAGCTACGGACAGGGCTACGAGCAGTACTTC | CASSYGQGYEQYF
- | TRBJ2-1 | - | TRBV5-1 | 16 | TGCGCCAGCAGCCGACGGCGGGCCGGCCCCTACAATGAGCAGTTCTTC | CASSRRRAGPYNEQFF
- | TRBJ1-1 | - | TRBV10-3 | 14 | TGTGCCATCAGTGAGACAGAGTCGAACACTGAAGCTTTCTTT | CAISETESNTEAFF
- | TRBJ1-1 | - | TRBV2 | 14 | TGTGCCAGCACCCGTTCGACAGCGAACACTGAAGCTTTCTTT | CASTRSTANTEAFF
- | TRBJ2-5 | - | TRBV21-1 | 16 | TGTGCCAGCAGCAAACAAGGACTAGCGGTCCAAGAGACCCAGTACTTC | CASSKQGLAVQETQYF
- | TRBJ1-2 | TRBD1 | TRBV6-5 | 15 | TGTGCCACAGGGACAGGGTATTTCGGAGCGGATGGCTACACCTTC | CATGTGYFGADGYTF
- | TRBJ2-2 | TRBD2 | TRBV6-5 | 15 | TGTGCCAGCAGAACGCCCGGGACTAGCTCCGGGGAGCTGTTTTTT | CASRTPGTSSGELFF
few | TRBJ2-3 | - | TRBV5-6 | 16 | TGTGCCAGCAGCTGGGGCCCTAGCGTCCGCACAGATACGCAGTATTTT | CASSWGPSVRTDTQYF
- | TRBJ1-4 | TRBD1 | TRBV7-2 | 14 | TGTGCCAGCAGCAAGGGACAGCTAAATGAAAAACTGTTTTTT | CASSKGQLNEKLFF